This entry lists 7 T cell receptor beta chains sequenced from one sample in a study of blood T cell repertoires in COVID-19. Profiled with immunoSEQ multiplex PCR; TCRdb holds only in-frame clones, not every one. The repertoire has some 90,000 clones, 70% to 90% of them found once; the top ten carry under 9.5%. Sequencing was done on a sample of peripheral blood. The origin of the receptors is a man aged 50-60 years with acute or convalescent COVID-19.

The chain recombines TRBV2 with TRBJ2-1, with 7 bases aligning to TRBD2. Germline values: CDR1 SNHLY, CDR2 FYNNEI. Trimming at V came to 5 bases and at J to 7 bases, leaving 5 bases not matched to a gene. The CDR3 runs 13 residues. In DNA, the CDR3 is TGTGCCAGCAGTTCCGGGACTATTAATGAGCAGTTCTTC. This gives the protein CASSSGTINEQFF.

The gene calls are TRBV18 and TRBJ2-3, with 11 bases that match TRBD1. CDR3 length: 15 amino acids. The V gene end was trimmed by 4 bases and the J gene end by 3 bases; junction bases not matched to a gene: 3. Germline CDR1 is KGHSH and CDR2 is LQKENI. This CDR3 reads CASSLGTGGTDTQYF. The CDR3 nucleotides are TGTGCCAGCTCACTTGGGACAGGGGGTACAGATACGCAGTATTTT.

This chain joins TRBV7-8 and TRBJ1-2; D is perhaps TRBD1 (6 bases). Between the trimmed V and J ends, which lost 3 bases and 0 bases, there was a span of 14 bases. The CDR3 covers 16 residues. Per the germline V gene, CDR1 is SGHVS and CDR2 is FQNEAQ. CDR3 DNA: TGTGCCAGCAGCTTCGGACAGACTCTATCTAACTATGGCTACACCTTC. It yields the protein CASSFGQTLSNYGYTF.

This chain uses TRBV6-2 or TRBV6-3 with TRBJ1-5, with D unresolved. Germline V gene lookup returns CDR1 MNHEY and CDR2 SVGEGT. The V end lost 7 bases, the J end lost 9 bases, and 22 bases lay between the germline ends. The CDR3 loop spans 15 amino acids. CDR3 bases: TGTGCCAGCACCCCCACTAGGTCCCCCCCGATGCCCCAGCATTTT. Amino acids: CASTPTRSPPMPQHF.

This clone was recorded a few times. V gene TRBV5-1 combines with J gene TRBJ2-2; TRBD2 agrees at 8 bases. The ends lost 4 bases at V and 0 bases at J; junction bases unmatched: 5. The CDR3 loop spans 16 amino acids. From germline, CDR1 is SGHRS and CDR2 YFSETQ. The CDR3 reads CASSLSGKTNTGELFF. The DNA of the CDR3 is TGCGCCAGCAGCCTTAGCGGGAAAACGAACACCGGGGAGCTGTTTTTT. The variable domain in full, completed from reference TRBV5-1 and TRBJ2-2, reads KAGVTQTPRYLIKTRGQQVTLSCSPISGHRSVSWYQQTPGQGLQFLFEYFSETQRNKGNFPGRFSGRQFSNSRSEMNVSTLELGDSALYLCASSLSGKTNTGELFFGEGSRLTVL.

The gene calls are TRBV10-3 and TRBJ1-2; D not certain. With 7 bases removed from V and 2 bases from J, the gap between germline ends came to 5 bases. This CDR3 is 11 amino acids long. CDR1 is ENHRY, CDR2 SYGVKD, per germline. DNA for the CDR3: TGTGCCATCACCGGGAACTATGGCTACACCTTC. Amino acid sequence: CAITGNYGYTF.

This clone was picked up one time. J is TRBJ2-5 and V is TRBV7-2; 12 nucleotides match TRBD2. The germline CDR1 and CDR2 sequences are SGHTA and FQGNSA. There are 14 residues in the CDR3. After removal of 4 bases from V and 5 bases from J, the junction contained 2 bases not matched to a gene. This CDR3 is CASSSSGRGETQYF. The CDR3 DNA reads TGTGCCAGCAGCTCTAGCGGGAGGGGGGAGACCCAGTACTTC. Drawing the rest from reference TRBV7-2 and TRBJ2-5, the complete variable domain is GAGVSQSPSNKVTEKGKDVELRCDPISGHTALYWYRQSLGQGLEFLIYFQGNSAPDKSGLPSDRFSAERTGGSVSTLTIQRTQQEDSAVYLCASSSSGRGETQYFGPGTRLLVL.